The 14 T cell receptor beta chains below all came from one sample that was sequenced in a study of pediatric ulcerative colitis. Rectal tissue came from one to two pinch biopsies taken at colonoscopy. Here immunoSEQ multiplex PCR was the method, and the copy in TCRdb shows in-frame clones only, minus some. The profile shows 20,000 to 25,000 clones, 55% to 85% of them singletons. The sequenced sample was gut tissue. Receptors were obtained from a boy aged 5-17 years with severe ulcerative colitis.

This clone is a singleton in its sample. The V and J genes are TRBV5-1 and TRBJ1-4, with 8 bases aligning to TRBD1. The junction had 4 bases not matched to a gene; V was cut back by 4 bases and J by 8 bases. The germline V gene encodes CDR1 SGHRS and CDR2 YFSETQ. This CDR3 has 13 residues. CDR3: CASSTGTGEKLFF. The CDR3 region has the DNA TGCGCCAGCAGCACCGGGACAGGAGAAAAACTGTTTTTT.

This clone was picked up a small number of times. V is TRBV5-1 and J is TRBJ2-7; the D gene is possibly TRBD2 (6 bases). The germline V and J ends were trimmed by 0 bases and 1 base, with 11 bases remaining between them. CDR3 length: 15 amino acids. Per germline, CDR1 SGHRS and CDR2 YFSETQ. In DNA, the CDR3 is TGCGCCAGCAGCTTGGAATTAGCGGCGTCCTACGAGCAGTACTTC. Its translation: CASSLELAASYEQYF.

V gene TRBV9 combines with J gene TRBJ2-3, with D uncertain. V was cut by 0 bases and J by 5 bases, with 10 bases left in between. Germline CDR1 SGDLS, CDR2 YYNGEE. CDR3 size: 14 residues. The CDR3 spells CASSVEVELDTQYF. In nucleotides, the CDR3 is TGTGCCAGCAGCGTAGAGGTGGAGTTAGATACGCAGTATTTT.

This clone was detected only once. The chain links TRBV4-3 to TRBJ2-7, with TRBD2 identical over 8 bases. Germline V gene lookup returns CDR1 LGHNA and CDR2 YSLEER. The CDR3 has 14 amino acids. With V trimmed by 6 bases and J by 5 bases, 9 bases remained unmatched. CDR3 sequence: CASSGERESDEQYF. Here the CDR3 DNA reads TGCGCCAGCAGTGGCGAGCGGGAGTCGGACGAGCAGTACTTC.

CDR3 sequence reads: CASSGARSKNTGELFF. CDR3 coding DNA: TGTGCCAGCAGCGGGGCCCGGTCAAAGAACACCGGGGAGCTGTTTTTT. V usage is TRBV9 and J usage is TRBJ2-2; no reliable D call. Trimming stripped 3 bases from V and 1 base from J, with 13 bases between. Germline CDR1 is SGDLS and CDR2 is YYNGEE. This CDR3 is 16 amino acids long.

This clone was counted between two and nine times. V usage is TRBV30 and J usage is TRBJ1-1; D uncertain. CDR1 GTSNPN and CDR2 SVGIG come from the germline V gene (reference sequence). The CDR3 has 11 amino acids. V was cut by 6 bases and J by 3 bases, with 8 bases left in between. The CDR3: CACSGYTEAFF. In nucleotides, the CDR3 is TGTGCCTGCTCCGGGTACACTGAAGCTTTCTTT.

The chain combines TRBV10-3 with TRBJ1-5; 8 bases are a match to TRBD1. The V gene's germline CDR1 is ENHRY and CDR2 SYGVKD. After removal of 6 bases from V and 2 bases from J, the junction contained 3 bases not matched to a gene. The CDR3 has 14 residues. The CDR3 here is CAISGQGGNQPQHF. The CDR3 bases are TGTGCCATCAGCGGACAGGGCGGCAATCAGCCCCAGCATTTT.

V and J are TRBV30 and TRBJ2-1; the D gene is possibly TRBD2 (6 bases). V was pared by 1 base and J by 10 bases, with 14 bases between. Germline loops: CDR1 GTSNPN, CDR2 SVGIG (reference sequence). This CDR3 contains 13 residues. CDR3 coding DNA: TGTGCCTGGAGTGGATATGGGGGAGGCGAGCAGTTCTTC. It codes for CAWSGYGGGEQFF.

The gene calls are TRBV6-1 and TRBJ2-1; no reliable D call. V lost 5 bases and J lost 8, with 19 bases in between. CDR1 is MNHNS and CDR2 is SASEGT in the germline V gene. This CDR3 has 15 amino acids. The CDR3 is CASSKEDPNPYEQFF. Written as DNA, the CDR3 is TGTGCCAGCAGTAAAGAAGACCCAAACCCCTATGAGCAGTTCTTC.

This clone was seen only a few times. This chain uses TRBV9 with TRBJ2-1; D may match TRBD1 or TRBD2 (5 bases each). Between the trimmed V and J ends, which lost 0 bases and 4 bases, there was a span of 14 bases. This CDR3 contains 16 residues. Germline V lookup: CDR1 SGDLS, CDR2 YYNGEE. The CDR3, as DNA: TGTGCCAGCAGCGTAGACGAGGGGTCGGATTACAATGAGCAGTTCTTC. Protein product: CASSVDEGSDYNEQFF.

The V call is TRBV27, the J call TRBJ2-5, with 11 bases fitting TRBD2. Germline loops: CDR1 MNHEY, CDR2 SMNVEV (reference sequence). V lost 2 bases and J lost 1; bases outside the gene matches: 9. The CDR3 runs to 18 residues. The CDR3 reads CASSLGTSGRPFQETQYF. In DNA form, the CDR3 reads TGTGCCAGCAGTTTAGGGACTAGCGGAAGACCCTTCCAAGAGACCCAGTACTTC.

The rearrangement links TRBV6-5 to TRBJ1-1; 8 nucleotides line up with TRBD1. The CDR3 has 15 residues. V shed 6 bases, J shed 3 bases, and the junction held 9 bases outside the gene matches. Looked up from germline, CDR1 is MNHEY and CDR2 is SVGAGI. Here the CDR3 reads CASRTDLQGDTEAFF. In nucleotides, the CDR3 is TGTGCCAGCAGGACAGATCTACAGGGGGACACTGAAGCTTTCTTT.

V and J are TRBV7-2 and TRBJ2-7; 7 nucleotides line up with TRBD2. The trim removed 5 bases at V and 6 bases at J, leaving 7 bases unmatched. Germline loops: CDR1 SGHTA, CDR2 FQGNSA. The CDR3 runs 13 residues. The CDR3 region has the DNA TGTGCCAGCAGCCCGGGACTACTCGGCGAGCAGTACTTC. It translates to CASSPGLLGEQYF. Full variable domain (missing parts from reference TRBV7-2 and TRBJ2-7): GAGVSQSPSNKVTEKGKDVELRCDPISGHTALYWYRQSLGQGLEFLIYFQGNSAPDKSGLPSDRFSAERTGGSVSTLTIQRTQQEDSAVYLCASSPGLLGEQYFGPGTRLTVT.

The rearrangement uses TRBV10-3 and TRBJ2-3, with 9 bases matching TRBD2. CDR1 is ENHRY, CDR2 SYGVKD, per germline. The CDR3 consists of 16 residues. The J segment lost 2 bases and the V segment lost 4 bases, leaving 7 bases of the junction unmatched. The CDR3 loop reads CAISVWREGNTDTQYF. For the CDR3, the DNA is TGTGCCATCAGTGTTTGGCGGGAGGGAAACACAGATACGCAGTATTTT.